The rows below give T cell receptor beta chains drawn from one sample of a study of Ad26.COV2.S vaccination and SARS-CoV-2 variants. TCRdb's copy holds only in-frame clones and misses some; the assay was immunoSEQ multiplex PCR. The profile covers 350,000 to 600,000 clones, with 89% appearing a single time and 1.5% to 2% taken by the ten largest. The sequencing used peripheral blood, collected in a trial of Ad26.COV2.S vaccine versus placebo. Receptor source: a person between 18 and 65 years old who received the Ad26.COV2.S COVID-19 vaccine or a placebo. Each CDR3 is given with its conserved first and last residue. D genes are given only for firm matches. Clone size appears in some rows only: once, few, many, or a class for an expanded clone.

J gene,V gene,D gene,clone size,CDR3 protein,CDR3 DNA
TRBJ2-5,TRBV6-5,NA,once,CASSNRGGKTQYF,TGTGCCAGCAGTAACAGGGGGGGCAAGACCCAGTACTTC
TRBJ2-7,TRBV6-1,NA,NA,CASSENQRVTYEQYF,TGTGCCAGCAGTGAAAACCAGCGGGTGACCTACGAGCAGTACTTC
TRBJ2-7,TRBV5-1,TRBD2,NA,CASSRDGLAGGSYEQYF,TGCGCCAGCAGCCGAGACGGACTAGCGGGAGGCTCCTACGAGCAGTACTTC
TRBJ1-3,TRBV10-3,NA,once,CAISLGPEAGNTIYF,TGTGCCATCAGCTTGGGGCCTGAAGCTGGAAACACCATATATTTT
TRBJ1-2,TRBV5-4,NA,NA,CASSSRRGDYGYTF,TGTGCCAGCAGTTCCCGTCGGGGGGACTATGGCTACACCTTC
TRBJ2-1,TRBV29-1,TRBD2,NA,CSAIRLAGVREQFF,TGCAGCGCCATAAGACTAGCGGGAGTTCGTGAGCAGTTCTTC
TRBJ1-2,TRBV30,TRBD1,NA,CAWSVWRGQGDYGYTF,TGTGCCTGGAGTGTTTGGAGGGGGCAGGGCGACTATGGCTACACCTTC
TRBJ2-2,TRBV10-1,TRBD1,NA,CASRRDRDTGELFF,TGCGCCAGCCGGCGGGACAGGGACACCGGGGAGCTGTTTTTT
TRBJ1-2,TRBV7-9,TRBD1,NA,CASSANRDSPYGYTF,TGTGCCAGCAGCGCAAACCGGGACAGTCCCTATGGCTACACCTTC
TRBJ2-3,TRBV18,NA,NA,CASSPGSVADTQYF,TGTGCCAGCTCACCGGGGTCGGTGGCAGATACGCAGTATTTT
TRBJ2-3,TRBV27,TRBD2,NA,CASSSRTSGSGWTQYF,TGTGCCAGCAGTTCTCGGACTAGCGGGAGCGGGTGGACGCAGTATTTT
TRBJ2-7,TRBV5-1,NA,NA,CASSSKSQGEQYF,TGCGCCAGCAGCTCGAAATCTCAGGGCGAGCAGTACTTC
TRBJ2-1,TRBV3-1/TRBV3-2,TRBD2,few,CASSQETSVFDEQFF,TGTGCCAGCAGCCAAGAAACTAGCGTCTTCGATGAGCAGTTCTTC
TRBJ2-7,TRBV13,NA,NA,CASSLVGRGYEQYF,TGTGCCAGCAGCTTAGTCGGCAGGGGCTACGAGCAGTACTTC
TRBJ2-5,TRBV9,TRBD2,once,CASSGTSGTGETQYF,TGTGCCAGCAGCGGCACTAGCGGGACGGGAGAGACCCAGTACTTC
TRBJ2-7,TRBV6-2/TRBV6-3,NA,NA,CASSYWLAEEQYF,TGTGCCAGCAGTTACTGGTTAGCGGAGGAGCAGTACTTC
TRBJ1-6,TRBV19,NA,NA,CASSIRESPLHF,TGTGCCAGTAGTATCAGAGAATCACCCCTCCACTTT
TRBJ2-1,TRBV12-3/TRBV12-4,NA,once,CASSVQRHGEQFF,TGTGCCAGCAGTGTACAGAGACACGGTGAGCAGTTCTTC
TRBJ1-2,TRBV15,NA,once,CATRNNYGYTF,TGTGCCACTAGAAACAACTATGGCTACACCTTC
TRBJ1-3,TRBV19,NA,NA,CASRTLDGRSSGNTIYF,TGTGCCAGTAGAACCTTGGACGGCCGTTCCTCTGGAAATACCATATATTTT
TRBJ1-6,TRBV30,NA,NA,CAWSVPPEFGNSPLHF,TGTGCCTGGAGTGTCCCCCCCGAGTTTGGCAATTCACCCCTCCACTTT
TRBJ2-5,TRBV15,NA,NA,CATSNPGETQYF,TGTGCCACCAGCAACCCCGGAGAGACCCAGTACTTC
TRBJ2-7,TRBV7-2,TRBD1,NA,CASSTRTGHLGEQYF,TGTGCCAGCAGCACCCGGACAGGCCATTTGGGCGAGCAGTACTTC
TRBJ2-7,TRBV9,NA,NA,CASSPSPETAAYEQYF,TGTGCCAGCAGCCCGTCCCCCGAGACCGCAGCCTACGAGCAGTACTTC
TRBJ1-4,TRBV18,NA,NA,CASSWGASDEKLFF,TGTGCCAGCTCATGGGGGGCCTCTGATGAAAAACTGTTTTTT
TRBJ2-2,TRBV19,NA,NA,CASSRTGLAGELFF,TGTGCCAGTAGCCGGACGGGGTTGGCCGGGGAGCTGTTTTTT
TRBJ1-1,TRBV4-1,NA,NA,CASSQHTEAFF,TGCGCCAGCAGCCAGCACACTGAAGCTTTCTTT
TRBJ2-5,TRBV18,TRBD2,NA,CASSPGGEGETQYF,TGTGCCAGCTCACCAGGAGGGGAGGGCGAGACCCAGTACTTC
TRBJ1-5,TRBV6-5,NA,once,CASSFRGLSQPQHF,TGTGCCAGCAGTTTTCGGGGGCTGAGTCAGCCCCAGCATTTT
TRBJ1-5,TRBV10-2,TRBD1,once,CASSGTGKGQPQHF,TGCGCCAGCAGTGGGACAGGGAAGGGGCAGCCCCAGCATTTT
TRBJ2-2,TRBV28,TRBD1,NA,CASSFPGTGWTGELFF,TGTGCCAGCAGTTTCCCCGGGACAGGGTGGACCGGGGAGCTGTTTTTT
TRBJ2-5,TRBV25-1,TRBD2,NA,CASSEMGLAGGETQYF,TGTGCCAGCAGTGAAATGGGACTAGCGGGAGGTGAGACCCAGTACTTC
TRBJ2-1,TRBV3-1/TRBV3-2,TRBD2,NA,CASSQYPGGIYNEQFF,TGTGCCAGCAGCCAATATCCGGGAGGGATCTACAATGAGCAGTTCTTC
TRBJ1-1,TRBV4-1,TRBD1,once,CASSQPGQGGNTEAFF,TGCGCCAGCAGCCAGCCGGGACAGGGGGGGAACACTGAAGCTTTCTTT
TRBJ1-1,TRBV15,TRBD1,few,CATSRDVPTGLNTEAFF,TGTGCCACCAGCAGAGATGTTCCGACAGGGCTGAACACTGAAGCTTTCTTT
TRBJ1-1,TRBV3-1/TRBV3-2,NA,NA,CASSQVTIRNTEAFF,TGTGCCAGCAGCCAAGTAACAATCAGGAACACTGAAGCTTTCTTT
TRBJ2-2,TRBV9,NA,NA,CASSVGYSAGELFF,TGTGCCAGCAGCGTAGGTTATAGCGCCGGGGAGCTGTTTTTT
TRBJ1-6,TRBV6-2/TRBV6-3,TRBD1,NA,CASSYSVPRQGRDSPLHF,TGTGCCAGCAGTTACTCAGTACCCCGACAGGGCCGAGACTCACCCCTCCACTTT
TRBJ2-2,TRBV5-4,TRBD2,few,CASSFGLAGVVGELFF,TGTGCCAGCAGCTTCGGACTAGCGGGTGTAGTCGGGGAGCTGTTTTTT
TRBJ2-1,TRBV9,NA,NA,CASSAFDSSYNEQFF,TGTGCCAGCAGCGCCTTCGACAGCTCCTACAATGAGCAGTTCTTC
TRBJ2-7,TRBV5-5,NA,NA,CASSLGGSKAYEQYF,TGTGCCAGCAGCTTGGGGGGGAGTAAGGCCTACGAGCAGTACTTC
TRBJ2-1,TRBV5-1,NA,NA,CASSRNQINNEQFF,TGCGCCAGCAGCCGAAACCAAATAAACAATGAGCAGTTCTTC
TRBJ1-1,TRBV7-2,TRBD1,NA,CASSLAGTVIRTEAFF,TGTGCCAGCAGCTTAGCGGGGACAGTGATTCGCACTGAAGCTTTCTTT
TRBJ2-1,TRBV24-1,NA,NA,CATSGPRDDEQFF,TGTGCCACCAGTGGGCCGCGGGACGATGAGCAGTTCTTC
TRBJ1-4,TRBV25-1,NA,NA,CASSEDRIDEKLFF,TGTGCCAGCAGTGAAGACAGGATCGATGAAAAACTGTTTTTT
TRBJ1-2,TRBV18,NA,NA,CASSPTGQSYGYTF,TGTGCCAGCTCACCAACGGGACAAAGCTATGGCTACACCTTC
TRBJ2-1,TRBV7-9,NA,NA,CASSLAGWGYEQFF,TGTGCCAGCAGCTTAGCGGGGTGGGGTTATGAGCAGTTCTTC
TRBJ2-1,TRBV6-5,NA,NA,CASSNTGNNEQFF,TGTGCCAGCAGTAACACAGGGAACAATGAGCAGTTCTTC
TRBJ2-5,TRBV5-8,TRBD1,NA,CASSFFGTGGKETQYF,TGTGCCAGCAGCTTCTTTGGGACAGGGGGTAAAGAGACCCAGTACTTC
TRBJ2-2,TRBV5-4,NA,NA,CASSPGTGELFF,TGTGCCAGCAGCCCTGGGACCGGGGAGCTGTTTTTT
TRBJ2-1,TRBV2,TRBD2,NA,CASSAGLLLNEQFF,TGTGCCAGCAGTGCGGGACTACTACTCAATGAGCAGTTCTTC
TRBJ1-2,TRBV29-1,NA,NA,CSAGQGVRNIKGYTF,TGCAGCGCTGGACAAGGGGTGAGGAACATTAAGGGCTACACCTTC
TRBJ1-2,TRBV19,NA,NA,CASRSGRGFDGYTF,TGTGCCAGTAGATCGGGCAGGGGTTTTGATGGCTACACCTTC